These T cell receptor beta chains were read from a single sample in a study of response to subunit inactivated influenza vaccine. Via MiXCR, TCRdb re-called the RT-PCR reads, giving one row per CDR3 protein. This table has roughly 760,000 distinct CDR3 sequences, approximately 21% appearing once. The source was PBMCs from blood, collected less than 6 days after vaccination. The source is a man aged 50-59 years who received an inactivated influenza vaccine. Each CDR3 is given with its conserved first and last residue. The order of the fields is V gene, J gene, D gene, clone size, CDR3 protein, CDR3 DNA. The D gene is left open where the match is weak. Only some rows state a clone size, as once, few, many or a class for expanded clones.

TRBV20-1,TRBJ2-2,NA,NA,CSARDVMLGGGELFF,TGCAGTGCTAGAGATGTGATGTTGGGCGGCGGGGAGCTGTTTTTT
TRBV2,TRBJ1-4,NA,few,CASSEGQATNEKLFF,TGTGCCAGCAGTGAGGGGCAGGCAACTAATGAAAAACTGTTTTTT
TRBV25-1,TRBJ2-4,NA,NA,CASSHGGLLAKNIQYF,TGTGCCAGCAGCCACGGGGGCCTCTTAGCCAAAAACATTCAGTACTTC
TRBV9,TRBJ2-7,TRBD2,NA,CASSEGGGRAYEQYF,TGTGCCAGCAGCGAAGGTGGCGGGAGGGCCTACGAGCAGTACTTC
TRBV7-8,TRBJ1-5,NA,NA,CASSPLPRGSNQPQHF,TGTGCCAGCAGCCCATTACCTCGGGGGAGCAATCAGCCCCAGCATTTT
TRBV4-2,TRBJ2-1,TRBD2,NA,CASSQDRGLAYNEQFF,TGTGCCAGCAGCCAAGATCGTGGACTAGCCTACAATGAGCAGTTCTTC
TRBV6-1,TRBJ1-5,NA,once,CASGRGARQPQHF,TGTGCCAGCGGGCGGGGGGCGCGGCAGCCCCAGCATTTT
TRBV20-1,TRBJ1-5,NA,few,CSARDAVRDQPQHF,TGCAGTGCTAGAGATGCAGTAAGAGATCAGCCCCAGCATTTT
TRBV7-8,TRBJ2-1,TRBD2,few,CASSFPTGGQFF,TGTGCCAGCAGCTTCCCCACGGGGGGGCAGTTCTTC
TRBV6-2/TRBV6-3,TRBJ2-7,TRBD1,NA,CASSYSPSGTGRTYEQYF,TGTGCCAGCAGTTACTCGCCGTCCGGGACAGGGCGCACCTACGAGCAGTACTTC
TRBV4-1,TRBJ2-5,TRBD2,NA,CASSQGALAGGQETQYF,TGCGCCAGCAGCCAAGGGGCTCTAGCGGGGGGTCAAGAGACCCAGTACTTC
TRBV28,TRBJ2-5,TRBD1,few,CASIDRDRGQETQYF,TGTGCCAGCATCGACCGGGACAGGGGCCAAGAGACCCAGTACTTC
TRBV20-1,TRBJ1-2,NA,NA,CSAKGLNYGYTF,TGCAGTGCTAAGGGCCTTAACTATGGCTACACCTTC
TRBV7-8,TRBJ2-3,NA,NA,CASSPGSYYTDTQYF,TGTGCCAGCAGCCCCGGTTCGTACTACACAGATACGCAGTATTTT